These 2 T cell receptor beta chains came from one sample sequenced in a study of blood T cell repertoires in COVID-19. Profiling relied on immunoSEQ multiplex PCR, and the TCRdb table lists in-frame clones only, not all of them. The repertoire holds around 89,000 clones, with about nine tenths as singletons. The sequencing input was peripheral blood. The receptors come from a man aged 60 to 69 with acute or convalescent COVID-19.

Of note for this clone: One end of the junction does not line up with germline, which may come from a read error. The sample holds other DNA sequences that translate to the same CDR3. This chain joins TRBV5-4 and TRBJ2-7; 10 nucleotides align to TRBD1. Germline-derived CDR1 and CDR2 are SGHNT and YYREEE (reference sequence). CDR3 length: 15 residues. The CDR3 nucleotides read TGTGCCAGCAGCGACAGGGGGCGGTCGTCCTACGAGCAATACTTC. Translating it yields CASSDRGRSSYEQYF.

J is TRBJ2-3 and V is TRBV5-1; D is unclear. This CDR3 has 14 amino acids. Germline V CDR1 and CDR2: SGHRS, YFSETQ. Deletions cut 4 bases from V and 2 bases from J, with 11 bases between. The CDR3, as DNA: TGCGCCAGCAGCCCCACAGTGAACACAGATACGCAGTATTTT. Translating gives CASSPTVNTDTQYF. Supplemented by reference TRBV5-1 and TRBJ2-3, the full variable domain reads KAGVTQTPRYLIKTRGQQVTLSCSPISGHRSVSWYQQTPGQGLQFLFEYFSETQRNKGNFPGRFSGRQFSNSRSEMNVSTLELGDSALYLCASSPTVNTDTQYFGPGTRLTVL.